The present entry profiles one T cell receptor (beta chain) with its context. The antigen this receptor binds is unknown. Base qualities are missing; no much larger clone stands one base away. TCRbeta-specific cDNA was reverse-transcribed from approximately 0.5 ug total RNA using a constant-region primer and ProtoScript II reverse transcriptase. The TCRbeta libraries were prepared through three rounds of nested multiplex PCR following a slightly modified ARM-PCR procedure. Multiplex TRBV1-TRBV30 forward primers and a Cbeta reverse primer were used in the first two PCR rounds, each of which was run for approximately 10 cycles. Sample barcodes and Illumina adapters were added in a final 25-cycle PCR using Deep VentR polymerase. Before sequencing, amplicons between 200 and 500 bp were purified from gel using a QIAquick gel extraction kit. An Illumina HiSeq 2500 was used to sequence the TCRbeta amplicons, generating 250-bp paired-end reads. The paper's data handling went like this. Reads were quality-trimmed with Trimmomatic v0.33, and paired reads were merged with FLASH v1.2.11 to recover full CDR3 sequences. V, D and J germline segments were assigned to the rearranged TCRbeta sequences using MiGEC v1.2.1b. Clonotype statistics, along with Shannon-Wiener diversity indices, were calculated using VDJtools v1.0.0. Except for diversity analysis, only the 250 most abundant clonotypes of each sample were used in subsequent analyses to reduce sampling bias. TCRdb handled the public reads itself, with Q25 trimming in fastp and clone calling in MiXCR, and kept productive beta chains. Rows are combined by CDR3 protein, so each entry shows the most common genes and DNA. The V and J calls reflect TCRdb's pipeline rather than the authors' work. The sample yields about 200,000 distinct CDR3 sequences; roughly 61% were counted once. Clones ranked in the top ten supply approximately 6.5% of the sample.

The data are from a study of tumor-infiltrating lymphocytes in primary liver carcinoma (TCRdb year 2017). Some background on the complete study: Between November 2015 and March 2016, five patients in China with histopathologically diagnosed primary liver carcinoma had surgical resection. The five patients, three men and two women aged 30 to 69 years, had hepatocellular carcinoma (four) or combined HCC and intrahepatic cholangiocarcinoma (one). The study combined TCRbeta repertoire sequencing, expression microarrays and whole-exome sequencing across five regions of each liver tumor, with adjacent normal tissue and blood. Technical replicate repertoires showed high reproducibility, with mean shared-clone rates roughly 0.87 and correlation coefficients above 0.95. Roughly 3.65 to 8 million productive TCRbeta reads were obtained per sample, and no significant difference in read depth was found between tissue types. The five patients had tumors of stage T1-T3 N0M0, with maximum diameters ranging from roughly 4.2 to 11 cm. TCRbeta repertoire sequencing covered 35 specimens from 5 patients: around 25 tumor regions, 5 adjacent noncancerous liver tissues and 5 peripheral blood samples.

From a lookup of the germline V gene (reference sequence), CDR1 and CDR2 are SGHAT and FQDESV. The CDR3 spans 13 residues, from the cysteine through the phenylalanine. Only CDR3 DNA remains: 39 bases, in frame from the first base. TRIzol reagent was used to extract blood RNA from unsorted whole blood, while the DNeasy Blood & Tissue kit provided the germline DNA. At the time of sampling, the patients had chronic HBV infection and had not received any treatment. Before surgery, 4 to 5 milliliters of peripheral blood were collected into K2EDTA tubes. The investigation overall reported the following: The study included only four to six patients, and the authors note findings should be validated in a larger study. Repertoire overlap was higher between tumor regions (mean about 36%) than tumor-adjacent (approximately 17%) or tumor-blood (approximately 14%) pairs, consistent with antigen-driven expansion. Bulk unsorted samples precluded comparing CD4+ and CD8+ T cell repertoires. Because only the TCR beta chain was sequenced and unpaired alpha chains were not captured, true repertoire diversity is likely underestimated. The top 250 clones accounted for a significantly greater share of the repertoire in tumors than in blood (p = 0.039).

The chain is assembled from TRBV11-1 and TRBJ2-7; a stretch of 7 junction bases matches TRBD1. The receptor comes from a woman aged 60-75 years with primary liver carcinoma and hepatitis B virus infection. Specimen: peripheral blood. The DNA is TGTATCAGCAGCCGACAGGGTCGGGGAGAGCAGTACTTC. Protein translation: CISSRQGRGEQYF.